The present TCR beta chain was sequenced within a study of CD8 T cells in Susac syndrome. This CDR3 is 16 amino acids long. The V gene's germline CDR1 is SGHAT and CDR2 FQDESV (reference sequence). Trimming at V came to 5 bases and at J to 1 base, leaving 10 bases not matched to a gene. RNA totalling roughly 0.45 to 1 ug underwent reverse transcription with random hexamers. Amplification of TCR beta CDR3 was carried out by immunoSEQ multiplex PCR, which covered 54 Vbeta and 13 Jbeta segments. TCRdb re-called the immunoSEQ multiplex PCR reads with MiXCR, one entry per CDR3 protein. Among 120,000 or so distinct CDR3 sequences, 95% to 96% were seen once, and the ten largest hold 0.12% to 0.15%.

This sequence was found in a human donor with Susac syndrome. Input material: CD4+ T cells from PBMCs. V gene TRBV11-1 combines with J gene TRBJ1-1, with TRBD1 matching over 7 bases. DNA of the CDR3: TGTGCCAGCAGCCGCTCGACAGGGTATAGGAACACTGAAGCTTTCTTT. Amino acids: CASSRSTGYRNTEAFF.